This section outlines one T cell receptor (beta chain) sequence together with its context. Trimming pared 0 bases from V and 1 base from J, leaving 13 bases between. Per germline, CDR1 SGHRS and CDR2 YFSETQ. The CDR3 runs 16 residues. This entry comes from a study of blood T cell repertoires in COVID-19. Original processing notes: Using reference gene primer amplification, nucleated cell counts were estimated. Generated by immunoSEQ multiplex PCR, the TCRdb table keeps only in-frame clones and is missing some. D and trimming were read from the DNA, whereas the V and J calls and clone size are those reported in that table. The repertoire holds about 250,000 clones, with around 83% as singletons.

Material: peripheral blood. The rearrangement joins TRBV5-1 to TRBJ1-2; D remains ambiguous. The TCR sequence derives from a woman in her thirties or forties who had recovered from COVID-19. This CDR3 reads CASSLESVIGNYGYTF. DNA for the CDR3: TGCGCCAGCAGCTTGGAATCGGTTATTGGTAACTATGGCTACACCTTC.